Below, 29 T cell receptor beta chains from the same sample are listed, as sequenced in a study of Ad26.COV2.S vaccination and SARS-CoV-2 variants. Treatment indicated: roughly 18 received Ad26.COV2.S at low or high dose, single or two shots; 5 received placebo; per-sample allocation not given. Collection of samples fell on day 63 after the first vaccine or placebo injection. TCRdb's copy holds only in-frame clones and misses some; the assay was immunoSEQ multiplex PCR. The table records roughly 350,000 clones, 80% to 90% of them present only once. The material was peripheral blood, obtained in a trial of Ad26.COV2.S vaccine versus placebo. The receptors were sampled from a person between 18 and 59 years old who received the Ad26.COV2.S COVID-19 vaccine or a placebo.

As regards this clone: The same CDR3 is also encoded by other DNA sequences in this sample. The chain carries TRBV19 and TRBJ2-2; perhaps TRBD1 as D (5 bases). The CDR3 sequence is 13 residues long. The germline CDR1 and CDR2 sequences are LNHDA and SQIVND (reference sequence). Trimming left V 4 bases short and J 4 bases short, with 7 bases between. The chain's CDR3 is CASSKGSTGELFF. Here the CDR3 DNA reads TGTGCCAGTAGTAAGGGGTCCACCGGGGAGCTGTTTTTT.

V is TRBV6-5 and J is TRBJ2-3, with D perhaps matching TRBD2 (6 bases). The germline gives CDR1 MNHEY, CDR2 SVGAGI. CDR3 length equals 15 residues. Trimming removed 0 bases at V and 0 bases at J, with 7 bases between. CDR3 bases: TGTGCCAGCAGTTACTCGGGGGGAAGCACAGATACGCAGTATTTT. This encodes CASSYSGGSTDTQYF.

The genes are TRBV15 and TRBJ2-5; TRBD1 agrees at 9 bases. There are 15 residues in the CDR3. The V gene end was trimmed by 3 bases and the J gene end by 1 base; junction bases not matched to a gene: 3. Germline-derived CDR1 and CDR2 are LNHNV and YYDKDF (reference sequence). CDR3 protein: CATSRDRGTQETQYF. CDR3 nucleotide sequence: TGTGCCACCAGCAGGGACAGGGGAACCCAAGAGACCCAGTACTTC.

This clone came up once. The chain is built from TRBV10-1 and TRBJ1-2; 9 bases are shared with TRBD1. After removal of 6 bases from V and 2 bases from J, the junction contained 4 bases not matched to a gene. This CDR3 spans 14 amino acids. From germline, CDR1 is WNHNN and CDR2 SYGVQD (reference sequence). This CDR3 is CASSEDRGNYGYTF. The CDR3 nucleotides are TGCGCCAGCAGCGAGGACAGGGGAAACTATGGCTACACCTTC.

The chain couples TRBV19 to TRBJ1-1, with D perhaps TRBD1 (6 bases). V was clipped by 5 bases and J by 6 bases, with 10 bases between them. The CDR3 extends over 12 amino acids. CDR1 is LNHDA, CDR2 SQIVND, per germline (reference sequence). CDR3 nucleotides: TGTGCCAGTAGTCAGGGGCCCCCTGAAGCTTTCTTT. It is translated as CASSQGPPEAFF.

This chain joins TRBV14 and TRBJ2-1, with a weak D call TRBD1 (6 bases). The ends were cut back, 4 bases at V and 2 bases at J, with 15 bases in the middle. CDR3 length: 16 amino acids. Germline V gene sequence: CDR1 SGHDN, CDR2 FVKESK. CDR3: CASSRAQGTTYNEQFF. The CDR3 nucleotides are TGTGCCAGCAGCCGGGCCCAGGGGACCACCTACAATGAGCAGTTCTTC.

The V and J genes are TRBV7-2 and TRBJ2-3; TRBD2 matches at 10 bases. CDR1 is SGHTA, CDR2 FQGNSA, per germline. The CDR3 covers 17 residues. Trimming removed 5 bases from V and 1 base from J; junction bases left unmatched: 9. The CDR3 DNA is TGTGCCAGCAGCCCCATTCCTAGCGGGGGACGCACAGATACGCAGTATTTT. Amino acid sequence: CASSPIPSGGRTDTQYF.

The V gene is TRBV12-2, the J gene TRBJ2-3; TRBD1, the table's D call, lacks a check against the DNA. TRBV12-2 is deemed a pseudogene. The CDR3 runs 19 residues. CDR3 region: CASRLAWAGGEFGTDTQYF. CDR3 in DNA: TGTGCAAGTCGCTTAGCGTGGGCAGGGGGTGAATTTGGCACAGATACGCAGTATTTT.

The chain employs TRBV7-9 and TRBJ1-2; tentative D call: TRBD1 (6 bases). Germline CDR1 reads SEHNR; CDR2 reads FQNEAQ (reference sequence). Trimming stripped 1 base from V and 4 bases from J, with 13 bases between. The CDR3 spans 15 residues. For the CDR3, the DNA is TGTGCCAGCAGCTTAGTGTTCGGACAGCTCTATGGCTACACCTTC. It encodes CASSLVFGQLYGYTF.

CDR3: CASSKTGDTQYF. CDR3 coding DNA: TGTGCCAGCAGCAAGACAGGAGATACGCAGTATTTT. The chain is built from TRBV7-3 and TRBJ2-3, with D possibly TRBD1 on 6 matching bases. V lost 5 bases to trimming and J lost 5 bases, with 8 bases between them. CDR1 is SGHTA, CDR2 FQGTGA, per germline. There are 12 residues in the CDR3.

This clone has a single count. The junction departs from the called germline gene at one end, perhaps through a read error. V usage is TRBV7-7 and J usage is TRBJ2-5; 7 bases align to TRBD1. CDR3 length: 16 amino acids. The germline gives CDR1 SSHAT, CDR2 FNYEAQ (reference sequence). The CDR3 DNA follows: TGTGCTAGCAGCTTAGCGTTAGGGGGCCCACAAGAGACCCAGTACTTC. It translates to CASSLALGGPQETQYF.

The CDR3 protein is CASSSVNKNIQYF. CDR3 bases: TGTGCCAGCAGCTCGGTGAACAAAAACATTCAGTACTTC. The J gene is TRBJ2-4, the V gene TRBV7-2; D gene ambiguous. The V gene lost 4 bases and the J gene lost 3 bases, with 7 bases spanning the gap. The CDR3 sequence is 13 residues long. Looked up from germline, CDR1 is SGHTA and CDR2 is FQGNSA.

The rearrangement uses TRBV4-1 and TRBJ2-7; D may be TRBD1 (6 bases). Germline CDR1 reads MGHRA; CDR2 reads YSYEKL. The CDR3 has 14 residues. V lost 0 bases and J 2 bases, leaving 8 bases between the germline ends. The CDR3 loop reads CASSQDGGPYEQYF. The DNA of the CDR3 is TGCGCCAGCAGCCAAGATGGGGGCCCCTACGAGCAGTACTTC.

V gene TRBV5-1 combines with J gene TRBJ2-5; 7 bases match TRBD1. Germline assignment: CDR1 SGHRS and CDR2 YFSETQ. This CDR3 is 16 amino acids long. V trimming: 4 bases; J trimming: 3 bases; junction bases outside the gene matches: 12. Here the CDR3 reads CASSPGQRPGEETQYF. Here the CDR3 DNA reads TGCGCCAGCAGCCCGGGACAGCGTCCAGGGGAAGAGACCCAGTACTTC. Based on the CDR3 plus reference TRBV5-1 and TRBJ2-5, the full variable domain is KAGVTQTPRYLIKTRGQQVTLSCSPISGHRSVSWYQQTPGQGLQFLFEYFSETQRNKGNFPGRFSGRQFSNSRSEMNVSTLELGDSALYLCASSPGQRPGEETQYFGPGTRLLVL.

The J gene is TRBJ1-4, the V gene TRBV27; maybe TRBD1 (5 bases). Germline V lookup: CDR1 MNHEY, CDR2 SMNVEV (reference sequence). CDR3 size: 13 residues. With 7 bases removed from V and 7 bases from J, the gap between germline ends came to 13 bases. Written as DNA, the CDR3 is TGTGCCAGCATGGGTCCGGGGGGTGAAAAACTGTTTTTT. Protein: CASMGPGGEKLFF.

The CDR3 region is CASRWASTDTQYF. Written as DNA, the CDR3 is TGTGCCAGCAGATGGGCTAGCACAGATACGCAGTATTTT. The chain combines TRBV27 with TRBJ2-3; D is undetermined. V was shortened by 6 bases and J by 0 bases, with 7 bases between the two germline ends. The V gene's germline CDR1 is MNHEY and CDR2 SMNVEV (reference sequence). The CDR3 length is 13 residues.

V usage is TRBV6-5 and J usage is TRBJ1-6, with D uncertain. V was cut by 6 bases and J by 10 bases, with 16 bases left in between. This CDR3 is built from 14 residues. Per the germline V gene, CDR1 is MNHEY and CDR2 is SVGAGI. The CDR3 here is CASRLGRLGSPLHF. CDR3 DNA sequence: TGTGCCAGCAGGCTTGGACGGCTCGGCTCACCCCTCCACTTT.

V is TRBV7-9 and J is TRBJ1-1; 7 nucleotides align to TRBD1. V lost 1 base, J lost 5 bases, and 7 bases stayed unmatched. Germline V gives CDR1 SEHNR, CDR2 FQNEAQ (reference sequence). This CDR3 has 15 residues. The CDR3 bases are TGTGCCAGCAGCTTAGTTCAGGGGGTGGAAACTGAAGCTTTCTTT. It yields the protein CASSLVQGVETEAFF.

A single count supports this clone. The chain links TRBV3-1 (or the pseudogene TRBV3-2) to TRBJ1-1; D call uncertain. V lost 0 bases and J lost 1, with 9 bases in between. This CDR3 contains 15 residues. Germline lookup yields CDR1 LGHDT and CDR2 YNNKEL (reference sequence). CDR3 sequence (DNA): TGTGCCAGCAGCCAAGATTGGGGAGGGAACACTGAAGCTTTCTTT. Translating gives CASSQDWGGNTEAFF.

The V gene is TRBV7-2, the J gene TRBJ2-5; TRBD2 aligns across 14 bases. The trim removed 5 bases at V and 2 bases at J, leaving 7 bases unmatched. Germline assignment: CDR1 SGHTA and CDR2 FQGNSA. This CDR3 contains 17 residues. CDR3 in amino acids: CASSQGLAGVVQETQYF. The CDR3 region has the DNA TGTGCCAGCAGCCAGGGACTAGCGGGGGTCGTGCAAGAGACCCAGTACTTC.

This clone was recorded a few times. The chain has TRBV19 and TRBJ1-1; 9 bases match TRBD1. In germline, CDR1 is LNHDA, CDR2 SQIVND (reference sequence). J was trimmed by 5 bases and V by 9 bases; bases with no gene match: 10. The CDR3 extends over 14 amino acids. DNA of the CDR3: TGTGCCAGCAGGAAGGACAGGGGATGGACTGAAGCTTTCTTT. It translates to CASRKDRGWTEAFF.

J is TRBJ2-3 and V is TRBV5-1; the D call may be TRBD1 or TRBD2 (7 bases each). Trimming left V 4 bases short and J 3 bases short, with 18 bases between. Germline loops: CDR1 SGHRS, CDR2 YFSETQ. CDR3 size: 16 residues. CDR3 DNA sequence: TGCGCCAGCAGCCGAAGCCCCCAGGGGGGGACAGATACGCAGTATTTT. This codes for CASSRSPQGGTDTQYF.

This clone was recorded a few times. The rearrangement links TRBV6-5 to TRBJ2-2; no clear D. Germline values: CDR1 MNHEY, CDR2 SVGAGI. Trimming took 0 bases from V and 0 from J, leaving 5 bases between them. The CDR3 is 15 residues long. DNA for the CDR3: TGTGCCAGCAGTTACTCAGGTCCGAACACCGGGGAGCTGTTTTTT. Translating it yields CASSYSGPNTGELFF.

The V and J genes are TRBV29-1 and TRBJ2-4; TRBD2 matches 8 bases. V trimming: 7 bases; J trimming: 5 bases; junction bases outside the gene matches: 10. This CDR3 has 14 amino acids. Germline V gene sequence: CDR1 SQVTM, CDR2 ANQGSEA. The CDR3 reads CSAGSAGGENIQYF. The DNA for the CDR3 is TGCAGCGCTGGGTCGGCGGGGGGCGAAAACATTCAGTACTTC. Using reference TRBV29-1 and TRBJ2-4 for the parts outside the CDR3, the full variable domain is SAVISQKPSRDICQRGTSLTIQCQVDSQVTMMFWYRQQPGQSLTLIATANQGSEATYESGFVIDKFPISRPNLTFSTLTVSNMSPEDSSIYLCSAGSAGGENIQYFGAGTRLSVL.

The chain couples TRBV28 to TRBJ1-1, with a possible D match to TRBD1 (5 bases). Trimming shortened V by 0 bases and J by 0 bases, and 11 bases separated the two germline ends. CDR1 MDHEN and CDR2 SYDVKM come from the germline V gene. The CDR3 is 16 amino acids. CDR3 nucleotides: TGTGCCAGCAGTTTATGGCAGGGCTGGATGAACACTGAAGCTTTCTTT. This encodes CASSLWQGWMNTEAFF.

The V gene is TRBV12-3 or TRBV12-4, the J gene TRBJ1-2; 8 bases map to TRBD1. CDR3 size: 13 residues. V gave up 5 bases and J gave up 8 bases; unmatched junction bases: 7. For the CDR3, the DNA is TGTGCCAGCAGTCACGCACAGGGGGGGGGCTACACCTTC. Translating gives CASSHAQGGGYTF.

The genes are TRBV12-1 and TRBJ1-2. TRBV12-1 is termed a pseudogene. The CDR3 is 14 residues long. CDR3 sequence (DNA): TGTGCCAGCAGCTTTTCCCGCAGCGGTCGAGGCTACACCTTC. It specifies CASSFSRSGRGYTF.

V and J are TRBV19 and TRBJ1-2; 8 positions agree with TRBD1. Per the germline V gene, CDR1 is LNHDA and CDR2 is SQIVND (reference sequence). V shed 4 bases, J shed 5 bases, and the junction held 9 bases outside the gene matches. The CDR3 contains 15 residues. CDR3 in DNA: TGTGCCAGTAGTACCCGGACAGGGAAAGGGTATGGCTACACCTTC. Protein sequence: CASSTRTGKGYGYTF.

Points on this clone: The same CDR3 is also encoded by other DNA sequences in this sample. V and J are TRBV6-5 and TRBJ1-1, with TRBD1 matching 7 bases. Trimming took 8 bases from V and 0 from J; bases not matched to a gene: 3. Germline V lookup: CDR1 MNHEY, CDR2 SVGAGI. The CDR3 length is 13 residues. The CDR3 DNA reads TGTGCCAGCCGGACAGGATTGAACACTGAAGCTTTCTTT. Its translation is CASRTGLNTEAFF.